Described below is a single T cell receptor beta chain sequence and its context. These data are taken from a study of blood T cell repertoires in COVID-19. The overall study: Nucleic acid was either cDNA or gDNA, and it came from T cells, B-cell-depleted T cells, or PBMCs.

Original processing notes: Counts of nucleated cells, estimated from reference gene primer amplification, were obtained. The table came from immunoSEQ multiplex PCR; TCRdb's copy has only in-frame clones and leaves some out. The DNA gave D and trimming, while V, J and clone size come from that table. This table holds roughly 130,000 clones, just under 85% found once. The CDR3 is 14 residues long. Germline lookup yields CDR1 SGHRS and CDR2 YFSETQ. Germline trimming cut 4 bases from V and 9 bases from J; bases unmatched to any gene: 6. The clonotype comes from a woman at least 80 years old with acute or convalescent COVID-19. The material sequenced was peripheral blood. The V call is TRBV5-1, the J call TRBJ2-1; 11 positions agree with TRBD2. The CDR3 region has the DNA TGCGCCAGCAGCATGACTAGCGGGGAAGTTGAGCAGTTCTTC. Protein product: CASSMTSGEVEQFF. Full variable domain (remainder filled in from reference TRBV5-1 and TRBJ2-1): KAGVTQTPRYLIKTRGQQVTLSCSPISGHRSVSWYQQTPGQGLQFLFEYFSETQRNKGNFPGRFSGRQFSNSRSEMNVSTLELGDSALYLCASSMTSGEVEQFFGPGTRLTVL.